The TCR beta chain described here comes from a study of T-cell reconstitution after alpha-beta-depleted transplantation in children (dated by TCRdb to 2016 to 2017). With regard to the full study: The study quantitatively tracked T-cell immune reconstitution after TCRalphabeta/CD19-depleted allogeneic hematopoietic cell transplantation in children using TCR repertoire profiling.

General study outcomes and caveats: Hyperexpanded clone frequencies declined over subsequent months; after one year, T-cell counts and TCRbeta diversity were mostly attributed to newly produced T cells. In some patients, high TCRbeta diversity at day 60 was attributed to recipient T cells and intrathymic progenitors that had survived conditioning. About two months after transplant, the apparently early recovery of alphabetaT-cell counts reportedly depended on just several hundred clones that had expanded rapidly and came from non-depleted graft cells.

According to the study, the label for this sample's treatment or condition signals: allogeneic hematopoietic cell transplantation with graft depleted of TCRalphabeta T cells and CD19 B cells. The transplant recipients were children given TCRalphabeta/CD19-depleted allogeneic hematopoietic cell grafts. The junction shows trimming of 2 bases on V and 5 bases on J, plus 7 bases between the germline ends. Including cysteine and phenylalanine, the CDR3 has 12 amino acids. CDR3 DNA only is kept here, 36 bases in frame from base 1. CDR1 and CDR2, per the germline V gene (reference sequence), are DFQATT and SNEGSKA. To prepare the library, PCR was applied. Sequencing was carried out with an Illumina HiSeq 2500. To normalize quantification of the TCRbeta repertoire, the TCR libraries were built with molecular barcoding that relied on unique molecular identifiers. TCRdb handled the public reads itself, with Q25 trimming in fastp and clone calling in MiXCR, and kept productive beta chains. Rows are combined by CDR3 protein, so each entry shows the most common genes and DNA. For this sample the table gives around 300,000 distinct CDR3 sequences, of which roughly 12% were detected only once. Roughly a quarter of the sample is taken by the ten largest.

This clonotype was counted at least ten times. Its antigen specificity is not known. No clone much larger than this one lies a single base away; base qualities are absent. The chain is made from TRBV20-1 and TRBJ1-5; the D region possibly corresponds to TRBD1 (5 bases align). The sequences come from peripheral blood, collected 180 days after TCRalphabeta/CD19-depleted stem cell transplant. The clonotype was recovered from a male patient aged 2-10 years who had a stem cell transplant for chronic granulomatous disease, so the T cells may come from the graft donor. The CDR3 sequence is CSARQGDQPQHF. In nucleotide form, the sequence is TGCAGTGCTAGACAGGGCGATCAGCCCCAGCATTTT.